These 13 T cell receptor beta chains were sequenced from one sample in a study of blood T cell repertoires in COVID-19. Repertoires were generated with immunoSEQ multiplex PCR, while TCRdb's copy carries only in-frame clones and drops some. This table holds 210,000 or so clones, around 83% found once. Sequenced material: peripheral blood. Receptors originate from a man aged 45-65 years with active or convalescent COVID-19.

V usage is TRBV7-9 and J usage is TRBJ2-1, with D possibly TRBD1 on 5 matching bases. The CDR3 is 13 residues long. The germline gives CDR1 SEHNR, CDR2 FQNEAQ (reference sequence). V lost 1 base and J lost 7, with 8 bases in between. The CDR3 spells CASSLGQGNEQFF. The CDR3 DNA sequence: TGTGCCAGCAGCTTAGGCCAGGGAAATGAGCAGTTCTTC.

This chain links TRBV18 with TRBJ1-3; D possibly corresponds to TRBD1 (6 bases). The ends were cut back, 4 bases at V and 2 bases at J, with 6 bases in the middle. The CDR3 has 13 amino acids. Germline V CDR1 and CDR2: KGHSH, LQKENI. For the CDR3, the DNA is TGTGCCAGCTCACAGGGGGCTGGAAACACCATATATTTT. Its protein product is CASSQGAGNTIYF.

J is TRBJ2-1 and V is TRBV2; 10 positions match TRBD2. This CDR3 region has 15 residues. Germline V gene sequence: CDR1 SNHLY, CDR2 FYNNEI. Unmatched junction bases numbered 4, after V lost 6 bases and J lost 2 bases. CDR3 bases: TGTGCCAGCAGACCCGGACTAGCGGCCTACAATGAGCAGTTCTTC. It yields the protein CASRPGLAAYNEQFF.

The CDR3 protein is CASSTQQGLSPLHF. CDR3 sequence (DNA): TGTGCCAGCAGTACGCAACAGGGACTATCACCCCTCCACTTT. The chain carries TRBV28 and TRBJ1-6, with D perhaps TRBD1 (6 bases). CDR3 length: 14 amino acids. The V gene lost 5 bases and the J gene lost 10 bases, with 15 bases spanning the gap. The germline gives CDR1 MDHEN, CDR2 SYDVKM.

V is TRBV6-5 and J is TRBJ2-1; 9 bases agree with TRBD2. V was clipped by 2 bases and J by 5 bases; unmatched bases: 4. Germline V gene lookup returns CDR1 MNHEY and CDR2 SVGAGI. The CDR3 runs 15 residues. The chain's CDR3 is CASSYRLAGNNEQFF. As DNA, the CDR3 is TGTGCCAGCAGTTACCGGCTAGCGGGGAACAATGAGCAGTTCTTC.

This clone has just one count. The rearrangement uses TRBV5-8 and TRBJ1-1; D gene uncertain. The CDR3 is made up of 18 amino acids. Germline V gene data show CDR1 as SGHTS and CDR2 as YDEGEE. V dropped 1 base and J dropped 3 bases, with 22 bases sitting between them. The CDR3 protein is CASSLPIRVDGRDTEAFF. Here the CDR3 DNA reads TGTGCCAGCAGCTTGCCGATCCGGGTGGATGGTAGAGACACTGAAGCTTTCTTT.

This clone was picked up one time. The rearrangement links TRBV7-9 to TRBJ1-2; D remains unclear. The CDR3 spans 15 residues. The germline V gene encodes CDR1 SEHNR and CDR2 FQNEAQ (reference sequence). V lost 4 bases, J lost 1 base, and 13 bases lay in between. The CDR3 spells CASSSGSLDNYGYTF. CDR3 DNA: TGTGCCAGCAGCTCCGGGAGCCTAGATAACTATGGCTACACCTTC.

DNA for the CDR3: TGTGCCAGCAGCCGAGACAGGGAACAGCCCCAGCATTTT. Amino acids: CASSRDREQPQHF. The V call is TRBV7-2, the J call TRBJ1-5; 7 bases are a match to TRBD1. This CDR3 has 13 amino acids. Germline values: CDR1 SGHTA, CDR2 FQGNSA. V was clipped by 5 bases and J by 7 bases; unmatched bases: 5.

The chain has TRBV11-2 and TRBJ1-3; D call uncertain. The V gene lost 5 bases and the J gene lost 0 bases, with 8 bases spanning the gap. Germline CDR1 SGHAT, CDR2 FQNNGV. This CDR3 has 14 amino acids. As DNA, the CDR3 is TGTGCCAGCAGCCTCCACTACTCTGGAAACACCATATATTTT. Translated, it gives CASSLHYSGNTIYF.

This clone was seen only once. The chain has TRBV28 and TRBJ2-1; possible D gene TRBD2, 7 bases. V dropped 3 bases and J dropped 2 bases, with 11 bases sitting between them. Germline CDR1 and CDR2: MDHEN and SYDVKM. CDR3 length: 15 residues. CDR3 in amino acids: CASSLRGRAYNEQFF. In DNA form, the CDR3 reads TGTGCCAGCAGTTTGAGGGGGAGGGCCTACAATGAGCAGTTCTTC.

This chain uses TRBV12-5 with TRBJ2-1, with a weak D call TRBD2 (5 bases). Trimming took off 9 bases at V and 1 base at J, with 13 bases between the two ends. Looked up from germline, CDR1 is LGHNT and CDR2 is FRNRAP. The CDR3 has 14 residues. The CDR3 bases are TGTGCTAGCCTCCCCCGGGGATCCTACAATGAGCAGTTCTTC. As protein: CASLPRGSYNEQFF.

V usage is TRBV27 and J usage is TRBJ1-1, with a tentative D call TRBD1 (6 bases). The V gene lost 6 bases and the J gene lost 9 bases, with 20 bases spanning the gap. Germline CDR1 MNHEY, CDR2 SMNVEV (reference sequence). The CDR3 is 14 residues long. DNA of the CDR3: TGTGCCAGCAGACCTCCCGTTAACAGGGCCAAAGCTTTCTTT. Its protein is CASRPPVNRAKAFF.

This chain joins TRBV11-3 and TRBJ2-7; D is unclear. The CDR3 runs 13 residues. Looked up from germline, CDR1 is SGHNT and CDR2 is YENEEA. V dropped 1 base and J dropped 4 bases, with 8 bases sitting between them. CDR3 residues: CASSLASGYEQYF. The CDR3 DNA reads TGTGCCAGCAGCTTAGCGTCGGGTTACGAGCAGTACTTC.